This TCR beta chain stems from a study of blood T cell repertoires in COVID-19. Across the study: Samples came from the United States, Italy and Spain, spanning acute and convalescent COVID-19. The cDNA or gDNA used as material had been derived from T cells, B-cell-depleted T cells, or PBMCs.

As processed by the authors: Nucleated cell number was recorded as an estimate derived from reference gene primer amplification. TCRdb's table, derived via immunoSEQ multiplex PCR, lists solely in-frame clones and lacks some. V and J calls and clone size are copied from that table; D and trimming were computed from the DNA. The sample lists around 260,000 clones; about 88% were seen once. V was pared by 5 bases and J by 5 bases, with 10 bases of the junction left unmatched. The CDR3 contains 15 residues. Germline V gene sequence: CDR1 SGHAT, CDR2 FQNNGV. This clone was picked up a small number of times.

The receptor was derived from a man aged 18-30 years with active or convalescent COVID-19. Material for sequencing was peripheral blood. This rearrangement joins TRBV11-2 to TRBJ2-7, with 9 bases identical to TRBD1. CDR3 amino acids: CASSLYRDRANEQYF. The CDR3 DNA reads as TGTGCCAGCAGCCTCTACCGGGACAGGGCCAACGAGCAGTACTTC. The entire variable domain, with the rest obtained from reference TRBV11-2 and TRBJ2-7, is as follows: EAGVAQSPRYKIIEKRQSVAFWCNPISGHATLYWYQQILGQGPKLLIQFQNNGVVDDSQLPKDRFSAERLKGVDSTLKIQPAKLEDSAVYLCASSLYRDRANEQYFGPGTRLTVT.